These T cell receptor beta chains were read from a single sample in a study of blood T cell repertoires in COVID-19. Libraries were prepared by immunoSEQ multiplex PCR; TCRdb keeps only in-frame clonotypes and omits some of them. Of 300,000 to 350,000 clones in the sample, roughly 88% are singletons; the top ten hold around 5%. The sequencing sample was made of PBMCs or T cells enriched from blood (not recorded which). These receptors were obtained from a man aged 25-45 years who had recovered from COVID-19. The CDR3 runs from the conserved cysteine through the conserved F or W.

>TRBJ2-3|TRBV7-9
CASSKLATDTQYF
>TRBJ2-7|TRBV9
CASSAQLAGVPYEQYF
>TRBJ2-3|TRBV4-1
CASSQGAAADTQYF
>TRBJ2-2|TRBV7-3
CASSPTGANTGELFF
>TRBJ2-5|TRBV3-1/TRBV3-2
CASSQTPGDSGGQKETQYF
>TRBJ2-3|TRBV19
CASRGRSTDTQYF
>TRBJ2-3|TRBV5-4
CASSLGAGVGADTQYF
>TRBJ2-7|TRBV2
CASSEMGHLYEQYF
>TRBJ1-3|TRBV27
CASSLSRGGNTIYF
>TRBJ1-6|TRBV7-9
CASSPIPGPFYNSPLHF
>TRBJ2-2|TRBV27
CASSLFSPTSGGAVGELFF
>TRBJ2-6|TRBV19
CASSPSGANVLTF
>TRBJ2-2|TRBV18
CASSPGLAGTGELFF